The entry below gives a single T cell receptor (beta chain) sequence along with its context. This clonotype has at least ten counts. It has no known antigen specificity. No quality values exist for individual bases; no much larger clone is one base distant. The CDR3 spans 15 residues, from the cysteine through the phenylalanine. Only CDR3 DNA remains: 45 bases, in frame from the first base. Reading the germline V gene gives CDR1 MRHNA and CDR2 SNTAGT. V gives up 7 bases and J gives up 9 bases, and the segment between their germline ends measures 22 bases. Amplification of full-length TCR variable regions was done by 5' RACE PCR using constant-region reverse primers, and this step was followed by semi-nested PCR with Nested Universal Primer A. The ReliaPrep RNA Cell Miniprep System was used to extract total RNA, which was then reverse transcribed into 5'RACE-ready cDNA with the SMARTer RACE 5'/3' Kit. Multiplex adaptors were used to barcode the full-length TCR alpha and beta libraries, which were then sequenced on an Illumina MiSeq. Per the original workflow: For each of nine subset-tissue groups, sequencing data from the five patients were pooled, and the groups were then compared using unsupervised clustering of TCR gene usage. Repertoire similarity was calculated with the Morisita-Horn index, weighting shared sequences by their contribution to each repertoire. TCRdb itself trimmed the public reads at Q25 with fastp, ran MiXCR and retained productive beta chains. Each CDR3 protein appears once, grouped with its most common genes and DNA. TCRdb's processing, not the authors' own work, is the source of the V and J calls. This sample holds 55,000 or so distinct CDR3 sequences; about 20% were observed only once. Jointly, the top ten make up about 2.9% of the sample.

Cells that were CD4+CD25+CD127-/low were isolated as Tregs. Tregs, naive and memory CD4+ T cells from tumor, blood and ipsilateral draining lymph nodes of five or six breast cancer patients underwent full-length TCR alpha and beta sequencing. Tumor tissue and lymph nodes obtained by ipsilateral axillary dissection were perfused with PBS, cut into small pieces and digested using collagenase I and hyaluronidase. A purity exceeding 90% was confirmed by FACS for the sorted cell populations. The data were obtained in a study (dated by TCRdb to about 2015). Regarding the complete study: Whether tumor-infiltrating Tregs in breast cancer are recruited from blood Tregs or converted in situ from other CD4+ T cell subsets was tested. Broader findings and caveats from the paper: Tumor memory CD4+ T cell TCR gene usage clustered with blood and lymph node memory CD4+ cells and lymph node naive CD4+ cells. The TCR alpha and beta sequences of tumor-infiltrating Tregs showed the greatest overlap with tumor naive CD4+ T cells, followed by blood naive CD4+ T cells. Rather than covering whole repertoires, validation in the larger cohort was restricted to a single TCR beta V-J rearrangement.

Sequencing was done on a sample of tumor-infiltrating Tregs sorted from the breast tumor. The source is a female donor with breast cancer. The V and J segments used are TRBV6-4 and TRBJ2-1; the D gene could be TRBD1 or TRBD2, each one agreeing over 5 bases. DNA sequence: TGTGCCAGCATCTATTCTAGAGGGGATGGTGGTGAGCAGTTCTTC. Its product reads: CASIYSRGDGGEQFF.